The clone carrying this T cell receptor beta chain was picked up many times. Its antigen remains unidentified. This sample is part of a study of T cells after yellow fever vaccination. Study-level findings and limits: A faster peak, day 5 versus 15, was reached by the weaker secondary response.

V lost 5 bases and J lost 6; bases outside the gene matches: 11. The CDR3 loop spans 16 amino acids. Germline CDR1 and CDR2: SGHAT and FQNNGV. MiXCR, run by TCRdb on the 5' RACE reads, gives a single entry per CDR3 protein. The repertoire includes around 340,000 distinct CDR3 sequences, under 15% of them detected once, and approximately 3.4% sits in the top ten. The sequence derives from a man aged 18 to 29 who received the YFV17D yellow fever vaccine. The J gene is TRBJ2-1, the V gene TRBV11-2; 9 nucleotides align to TRBD2. Sequencing used CD4+ T cells sorted from PBMCs, obtained 15 days after the yellow fever booster vaccination. CDR3 in amino acids: CASSLLAGTSRNEQFF. CDR3 DNA: TGTGCCAGCAGCCTTCTCGCCGGGACTAGCCGCAATGAGCAGTTCTTC.